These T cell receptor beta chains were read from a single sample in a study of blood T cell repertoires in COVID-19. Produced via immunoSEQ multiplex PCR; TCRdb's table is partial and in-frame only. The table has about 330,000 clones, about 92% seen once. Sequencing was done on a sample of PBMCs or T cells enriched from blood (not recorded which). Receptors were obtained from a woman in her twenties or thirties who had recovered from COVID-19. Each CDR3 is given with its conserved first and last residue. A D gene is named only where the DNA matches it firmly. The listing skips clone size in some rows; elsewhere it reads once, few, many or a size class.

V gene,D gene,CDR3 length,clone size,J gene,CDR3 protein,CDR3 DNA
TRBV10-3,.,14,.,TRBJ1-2,CAISDPNAGDGYTF,TGTGCCATCAGTGACCCTAATGCAGGGGATGGCTACACCTTC
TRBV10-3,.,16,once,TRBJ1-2,CAISEYIGRDNYGYTF,TGTGCCATCAGTGAGTACATCGGCCGGGATAACTATGGCTACACCTTC
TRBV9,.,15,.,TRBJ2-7,CASSVDVGISYEQYF,TGTGCCAGCAGCGTAGATGTCGGGATTTCCTACGAGCAGTACTTC
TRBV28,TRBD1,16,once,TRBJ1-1,CASSQTIGQGDTEAFF,TGTGCCAGCAGTCAGACTATCGGACAGGGGGACACTGAAGCTTTCTTT
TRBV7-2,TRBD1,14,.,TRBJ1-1,CASSMGTVWTEAFF,TGTGCCAGCAGCATGGGGACAGTATGGACTGAAGCTTTCTTT
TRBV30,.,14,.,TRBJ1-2,CAWHGEGGAYGYTF,TGTGCCTGGCACGGGGAGGGGGGGGCCTATGGCTACACCTTC
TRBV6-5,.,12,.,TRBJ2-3,CASSYSGDTQYF,TGTGCCAGCAGTTACTCGGGCGATACGCAGTATTTT
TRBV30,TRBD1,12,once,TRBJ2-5,CAWDRGSETQYF,TGTGCCTGGGACAGGGGATCGGAGACCCAGTACTTC
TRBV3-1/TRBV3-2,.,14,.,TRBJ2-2,CASSQTTGTGELFF,TGTGCCAGCAGCCAAACAACGGGGACCGGGGAGCTGTTTTTT
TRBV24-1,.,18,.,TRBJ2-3,CATSDRGYRERAADTQYF,TGTGCCACCAGTGATCGAGGGTACAGGGAGAGGGCCGCAGATACGCAGTATTTT
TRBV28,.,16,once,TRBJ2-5,CASSSMGWGHQETQYF,TGTGCCAGCAGTTCTATGGGGTGGGGGCACCAAGAGACCCAGTACTTC
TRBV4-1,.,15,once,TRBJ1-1,CASSLPTGKQTEAFF,TGCGCCAGCAGCCTTCCCACAGGGAAACAAACTGAAGCTTTCTTT
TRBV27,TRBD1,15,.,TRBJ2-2,CASSSGQRHTGELFF,TGTGCCAGCAGTTCGGGACAGAGGCACACCGGGGAGCTGTTTTTT
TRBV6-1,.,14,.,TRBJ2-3,CASTAGINTDTQYF,TGTGCCAGCACCGCCGGGATAAACACAGATACGCAGTATTTT
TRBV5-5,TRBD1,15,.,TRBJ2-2,CASSPGTVETGELFF,TGTGCCAGCAGCCCCGGGACAGTAGAAACCGGGGAGCTGTTTTTT
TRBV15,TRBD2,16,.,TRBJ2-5,CATSGGGTSGRRAQYF,TGTGCCACCAGCGGCGGGGGGACTAGCGGGAGACGGGCCCAGTACTTC
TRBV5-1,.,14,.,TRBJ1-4,CASSSSGSGEKLFF,TGCGCCAGCAGCTCGTCGGGTAGCGGTGAAAAACTGTTTTTT
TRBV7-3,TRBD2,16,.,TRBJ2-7,CASSSSGATGGYEQYF,TGTGCCAGCAGCTCCTCCGGGGCTACGGGGGGTTACGAGCAGTACTTC
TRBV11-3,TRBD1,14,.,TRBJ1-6,CASSSGGVGSPLHF,TGTGCCAGCAGCTCAGGGGGAGTTGGTTCACCCCTCCACTTT
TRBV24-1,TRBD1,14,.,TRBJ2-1,CATRQGGFYNEQFF,TGTGCCACCAGACAGGGGGGATTCTACAATGAGCAGTTCTTC
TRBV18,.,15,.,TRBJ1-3,CASSLAGASGNTIYF,TGTGCCAGCTCATTAGCGGGGGCATCTGGAAACACCATATATTTT